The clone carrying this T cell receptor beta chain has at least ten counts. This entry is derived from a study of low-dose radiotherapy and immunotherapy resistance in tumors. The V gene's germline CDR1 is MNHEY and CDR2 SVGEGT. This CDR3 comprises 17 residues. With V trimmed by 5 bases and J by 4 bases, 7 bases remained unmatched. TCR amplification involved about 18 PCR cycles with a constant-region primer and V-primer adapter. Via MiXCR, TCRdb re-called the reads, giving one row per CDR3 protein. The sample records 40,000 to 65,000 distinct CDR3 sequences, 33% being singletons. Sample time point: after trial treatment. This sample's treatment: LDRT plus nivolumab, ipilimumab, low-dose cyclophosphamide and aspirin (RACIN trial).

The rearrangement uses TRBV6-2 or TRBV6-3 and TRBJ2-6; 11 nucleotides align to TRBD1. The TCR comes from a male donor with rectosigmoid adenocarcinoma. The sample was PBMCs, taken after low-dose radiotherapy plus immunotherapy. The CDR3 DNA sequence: TGTGCCAGCAGTACCGGACAGGGGGCGCTCGGGGCCAACGTCCTGACTTTC. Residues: CASSTGQGALGANVLTF.